Listed below are T cell receptor beta chains from one sample, sequenced in a study of T cell responses to AZD1222 COVID-19 vaccine. TCRdb keeps only in-frame clones here, not all; method: immunoSEQ multiplex PCR. The sample yields roughly 170,000 clones, roughly 94% seen once. Material: peripheral blood, obtained 28 days after the second AZD1222 dose. These receptors were collected from an adult who received the AZD1222 COVID-19 vaccine. Each CDR3 is given with its conserved first and last residue. Fields, in order: D gene, clone size, V gene, J gene, CDR3 protein, CDR3 DNA. D genes are given only for firm matches. The listing skips clone size in some rows; elsewhere it reads once, few, many or a size class.

d_gene: NA; abundance: NA; v_gene: TRBV4-2; j_gene: TRBJ2-3; CDR3aa: CASSQSDPSGDTQYF; CDR3nt: TGTGCCAGCAGCCAATCCGACCCGAGTGGCGATACGCAGTATTTT
d_gene: TRBD1; abundance: NA; v_gene: TRBV24-1; j_gene: TRBJ1-1; CDR3aa: CATSDSRTGGFEAFF; CDR3nt: TGTGCCACCAGTGATTCGCGAACAGGGGGCTTTGAAGCTTTCTTT
d_gene: TRBD1; abundance: NA; v_gene: TRBV6-5; j_gene: TRBJ1-1; CDR3aa: CASSYLTGVGTEAFF; CDR3nt: TGTGCCAGCAGTTACTTGACAGGGGTGGGCACTGAAGCTTTCTTT
d_gene: TRBD1; abundance: NA; v_gene: TRBV7-8; j_gene: TRBJ1-1; CDR3aa: CASSPMRAQGDTEAFF; CDR3nt: TGTGCCAGCAGCCCCATGCGAGCACAGGGGGACACTGAAGCTTTCTTT
d_gene: TRBD1; abundance: NA; v_gene: TRBV5-5; j_gene: TRBJ2-5; CDR3aa: CASSLGPGGETQYF; CDR3nt: TGTGCCAGCAGCCTGGGTCCAGGGGGTGAGACCCAGTACTTC
d_gene: NA; abundance: NA; v_gene: TRBV19; j_gene: TRBJ2-3; CDR3aa: CASSATTGTQYF; CDR3nt: TGTGCCAGTAGTGCCACTACAGGTACGCAGTATTTT
d_gene: NA; abundance: NA; v_gene: TRBV19; j_gene: TRBJ2-1; CDR3aa: CASSMFWESINEQFF; CDR3nt: TGTGCCAGTAGTATGTTCTGGGAGTCCATAAATGAGCAGTTCTTC
d_gene: NA; abundance: NA; v_gene: TRBV2; j_gene: TRBJ2-7; CDR3aa: CASSLERKSSYEQYF; CDR3nt: TGTGCCAGCAGCCTGGAGAGAAAAAGCTCCTACGAGCAGTACTTC
d_gene: NA; abundance: NA; v_gene: TRBV12-3/TRBV12-4; j_gene: TRBJ1-5; CDR3aa: CASTQGTDQPQHF; CDR3nt: TGTGCCAGCACCCAGGGGACGGATCAGCCCCAGCATTTT
d_gene: NA; abundance: NA; v_gene: TRBV5-1; j_gene: TRBJ1-1; CDR3aa: CASSLQGGTEAFF; CDR3nt: TGCGCCAGCAGCTTACAGGGAGGTACTGAAGCTTTCTTT
d_gene: NA; abundance: NA; v_gene: TRBV6-4; j_gene: TRBJ1-5; CDR3aa: CASSRDGNQPQHF; CDR3nt: TGTGCCAGCTCCAGGGATGGCAATCAGCCCCAGCATTTT
d_gene: TRBD1; abundance: once; v_gene: TRBV5-6; j_gene: TRBJ1-5; CDR3aa: CASRQILGQANQPQHF; CDR3nt: TGTGCCAGCAGACAAATCCTGGGACAGGCGAATCAGCCCCAGCATTTT
d_gene: TRBD1; abundance: once; v_gene: TRBV27; j_gene: TRBJ1-1; CDR3aa: CASSQSGTENTEAFF; CDR3nt: TGTGCCAGCAGTCAGTCCGGGACAGAGAACACTGAAGCTTTCTTT
d_gene: TRBD1; abundance: NA; v_gene: TRBV28; j_gene: TRBJ1-4; CDR3aa: CASKETGGAFEKLFF; CDR3nt: TGTGCCAGCAAAGAAACAGGGGGCGCATTTGAAAAACTGTTTTTT
d_gene: NA; abundance: NA; v_gene: TRBV2; j_gene: TRBJ1-2; CDR3aa: CASSERRSTNYGYTF; CDR3nt: TGTGCCAGCAGTGAACGAAGGTCCACTAACTATGGCTACACCTTC
d_gene: NA; abundance: NA; v_gene: TRBV6-5; j_gene: TRBJ1-1; CDR3aa: CASSYSRGGDTEAFF; CDR3nt: TGTGCCAGCAGTTACTCGAGAGGGGGGGACACTGAAGCTTTCTTT
d_gene: NA; abundance: NA; v_gene: TRBV2; j_gene: TRBJ1-3; CDR3aa: CASRGTGSGNTIYF; CDR3nt: TGTGCCAGCAGGGGGACGGGCTCTGGAAACACCATATATTTT
d_gene: TRBD2; abundance: once; v_gene: TRBV9; j_gene: TRBJ2-7; CDR3aa: CASSVSGTSGSYEQYF; CDR3nt: TGTGCCAGCAGCGTATCCGGGACTAGCGGCTCCTACGAGCAGTACTTC
d_gene: NA; abundance: few; v_gene: TRBV12-3/TRBV12-4; j_gene: TRBJ1-1; CDR3aa: CASSQQVNTEAFF; CDR3nt: TGTGCCAGCAGCCAACAGGTGAACACTGAAGCTTTCTTT
d_gene: NA; abundance: NA; v_gene: TRBV6-5; j_gene: TRBJ2-7; CDR3aa: CASRPGGRSYEQYF; CDR3nt: TGTGCCAGCAGACCAGGGGGGCGCAGTTACGAGCAGTACTTC
d_gene: NA; abundance: NA; v_gene: TRBV7-9; j_gene: TRBJ1-2; CDR3aa: CASSPEGRGRGGYTF; CDR3nt: TGTGCCAGCAGCCCTGAGGGCCGCGGGAGGGGTGGCTACACCTTC
d_gene: TRBD2; abundance: few; v_gene: TRBV6-4; j_gene: TRBJ2-7; CDR3aa: CASSEELAPGYEQYF; CDR3nt: TGTGCCAGCAGTGAAGAACTAGCGCCGGGCTACGAGCAGTACTTC
d_gene: NA; abundance: NA; v_gene: TRBV19; j_gene: TRBJ2-7; CDR3aa: CASSIGGSYEQYF; CDR3nt: TGTGCCAGTAGTATAGGGGGATCCTACGAGCAGTACTTC
d_gene: NA; abundance: NA; v_gene: TRBV27; j_gene: TRBJ1-2; CDR3aa: CASIHLAPGGCYGYTF; CDR3nt: TGTGCCAGCATTCATTTGGCCCCGGGGGGCTGCTATGGCTACACCTTC
d_gene: TRBD1; abundance: once; v_gene: TRBV10-2; j_gene: TRBJ2-1; CDR3aa: CASTGQGWYNEQFF; CDR3nt: TGCGCCAGCACTGGACAGGGATGGTACAATGAGCAGTTCTTC
d_gene: TRBD2; abundance: NA; v_gene: TRBV7-9; j_gene: TRBJ2-3; CDR3aa: CASLAGGLTSDTQYF; CDR3nt: TGTGCCAGTCTAGCGGGAGGTCTAACGTCAGATACGCAGTATTTT
d_gene: NA; abundance: once; v_gene: TRBV18; j_gene: TRBJ1-5; CDR3aa: CASSPQGGNQPQHF; CDR3nt: TGTGCCAGCTCACCACAAGGGGGGAATCAGCCCCAGCATTTT
d_gene: NA; abundance: NA; v_gene: TRBV5-1; j_gene: TRBJ1-4; CDR3aa: CASSLEAGNEKLFF; CDR3nt: TGCGCCAGCAGCTTGGAGGCAGGAAATGAAAAACTGTTTTTT
d_gene: NA; abundance: NA; v_gene: TRBV4-1; j_gene: TRBJ2-3; CDR3aa: CASSQGAGGTDTQYF; CDR3nt: TGCGCCAGCAGCCAGGGGGCGGGGGGCACAGATACGCAGTATTTT
d_gene: NA; abundance: NA; v_gene: TRBV5-5; j_gene: TRBJ1-1; CDR3aa: CASSLTENTEAFF; CDR3nt: TGTGCCAGCAGCTTGACCGAGAACACTGAAGCTTTCTTT
d_gene: NA; abundance: NA; v_gene: TRBV28; j_gene: TRBJ2-1; CDR3aa: CASSTSGSSSYNEQFF; CDR3nt: TGTGCCAGCAGTACCAGCGGATCGAGCTCCTACAATGAGCAGTTCTTC
d_gene: NA; abundance: NA; v_gene: TRBV12-5; j_gene: TRBJ1-1; CDR3aa: CASGLEVGRDGNTEAFF; CDR3nt: TGTGCTAGTGGTTTGGAAGTAGGACGGGACGGGAACACTGAAGCTTTCTTT
d_gene: NA; abundance: NA; v_gene: TRBV15; j_gene: TRBJ1-1; CDR3aa: CATSREHLLIKDSLHTEAFF; CDR3nt: TGTGCCACCAGCAGAGAGCATCTACTCATTAAGGACAGCTTGCACACTGAAGCTTTCTTT
d_gene: NA; abundance: NA; v_gene: TRBV15; j_gene: TRBJ1-3; CDR3aa: CATSRLPTYTIYF; CDR3nt: TGTGCCACCAGCAGACTACCGACCTACACCATATATTTT
d_gene: NA; abundance: NA; v_gene: TRBV27; j_gene: TRBJ2-3; CDR3aa: CASSLVVAGTDTQYF; CDR3nt: TGTGCCAGCAGCCTGGTGGTAGCTGGCACAGATACGCAGTATTTT
d_gene: TRBD1; abundance: once; v_gene: TRBV9; j_gene: TRBJ2-7; CDR3aa: CASSVDVGQGASQEQYF; CDR3nt: TGTGCCAGCAGCGTAGATGTTGGGCAGGGGGCGTCACAAGAGCAGTACTTC
d_gene: TRBD2; abundance: NA; v_gene: TRBV12-5; j_gene: TRBJ2-3; CDR3aa: CASGLGRLASPLADTQYF; CDR3nt: TGTGCTAGTGGTTTGGGCCGACTAGCCTCCCCCCTGGCAGATACGCAGTATTTT
d_gene: NA; abundance: NA; v_gene: TRBV11-3; j_gene: TRBJ2-7; CDR3aa: CASSLDRFRVLYEQYF; CDR3nt: TGTGCCAGCAGCTTAGATCGGTTTAGGGTCCTCTACGAGCAGTACTTC
d_gene: TRBD2; abundance: once; v_gene: TRBV2; j_gene: TRBJ2-3; CDR3aa: CASSDLAGGSGTDTQYF; CDR3nt: TGTGCCAGCAGTGATCTAGCGGGGGGCTCCGGCACAGATACGCAGTATTTT
d_gene: NA; abundance: NA; v_gene: TRBV6-5; j_gene: TRBJ2-7; CDR3aa: CATVLWQGPYEQYF; CDR3nt: TGTGCCACCGTTTTATGGCAGGGACCCTACGAGCAGTACTTC
d_gene: NA; abundance: NA; v_gene: TRBV6-2/TRBV6-3; j_gene: TRBJ2-1; CDR3aa: CASSLARREQFF; CDR3nt: TGTGCCAGCAGTCTAGCTCGTAGAGAGCAGTTCTTC
d_gene: NA; abundance: NA; v_gene: TRBV30; j_gene: TRBJ1-2; CDR3aa: CAWSVGGEGYTF; CDR3nt: TGTGCCTGGAGTGTTGGTGGAGAAGGCTACACCTTC
d_gene: NA; abundance: NA; v_gene: TRBV6-4; j_gene: TRBJ1-5; CDR3aa: CASSERGNQPQHF; CDR3nt: TGTGCCAGCAGTGAAAGGGGGAATCAGCCCCAGCATTTT
d_gene: NA; abundance: NA; v_gene: TRBV28; j_gene: TRBJ1-1; CDR3aa: CASVDRGLNTEAFF; CDR3nt: TGTGCCAGCGTTGATCGGGGGCTGAACACTGAAGCTTTCTTT
d_gene: TRBD1; abundance: NA; v_gene: TRBV6-4; j_gene: TRBJ1-2; CDR3aa: CASSDGTGDHYGYTF; CDR3nt: TGTGCCAGCAGTGACGGGACAGGGGACCACTATGGCTACACCTTC
d_gene: NA; abundance: NA; v_gene: TRBV3-1/TRBV3-2; j_gene: TRBJ2-7; CDR3aa: CASSQDLAYEQYF; CDR3nt: TGTGCCAGCAGCCAAGATCTAGCCTACGAGCAGTACTTC
d_gene: NA; abundance: few; v_gene: TRBV19; j_gene: TRBJ1-5; CDR3aa: CASSAGLPQHF; CDR3nt: TGTGCCAGTAGTGCAGGGTTACCCCAGCATTTT